This T cell receptor (beta chain) is drawn from a study of cytomegalovirus exposure and HLA in healthy donors. Study context: Unique TCRs numbering roughly 85 million, obtained from HLA-typed donors, made up an early data release.

Looked up from germline, CDR1 is MNHNS and CDR2 is SASEGT. This CDR3 spans 14 amino acids. Germline trimming cut 1 base from V and 10 bases from J; bases unmatched to any gene: 5. Vbeta (60) and Jbeta (13) primers were used in the PCR. The assay was immunoSEQ multiplex PCR, and TCRdb's table has in-frame clones only and misses some. This repertoire shows 100,000 to 120,000 clones, just over 75% found once; its top ten account for approximately 8%. The receptor was derived from a man aged 35-49 years in good health and CMV-seropositive. Material for sequencing was PBMCs. The V and J genes are TRBV6-1 and TRBJ1-1, with 11 bases that match TRBD1. CDR3: CASSEVRDRGGAFF. DNA of the CDR3: TGTGCCAGCAGTGAAGTAAGGGACAGGGGGGGAGCTTTCTTT.